This is a list of T cell receptor beta chains from one sample in a study of early T cells in non-severe SARS-CoV-2 infection. TCRdb re-called the 5' RACE reads through MiXCR, storing one row per CDR3 protein. There are around 93,000 distinct CDR3 sequences in the sample; roughly 12% occur only once, and around 4.8% lies in the top ten. This material consisted of whole blood, taken at baseline. These receptors were obtained from an adult who was a healthcare worker with PCR-confirmed SARS-CoV-2 infection or an uninfected control (not recorded which). Each CDR3 is given with its conserved first and last residue. A D gene is named only where the DNA matches it firmly. The size of a clone is reported for some rows only, either as once, few or many, or as a class for expanded clones.

TRBJ2-2	TRBV11-2	few	TRBD2	TGTGCCAGCAGCTTAGAGCGAACTAGCGGGAGGACCGGGGAGCTGTTTTTT	CASSLERTSGRTGELFF
TRBJ2-3	TRBV11-3	few	NA	TGTGCCAGCAGCTTAGTTCCCGGGAGTATCACAGATACGCAGTATTTT	CASSLVPGSITDTQYF
TRBJ1-2	TRBV25-1	many	NA	TGTGCCAGCAGTGAAAGGACAGCCGGTAACTATGGCTACACCTTC	CASSERTAGNYGYTF
TRBJ1-2	TRBV3-1	few	NA	TGTGCCAGCGCCCCAACGGTTGCCGCCCACGGCTACACCTTC	CASAPTVAAHGYTF
TRBJ2-5	TRBV5-1	few	NA	TGCGCCAGCAGCTTGGAGGGGATGGAGACCCAGTACTTC	CASSLEGMETQYF
TRBJ1-1	TRBV5-4	many	NA	TGTGCCAGCAGCTCTCGGCTCCCCGCTGAAGCTTTCTTT	CASSSRLPAEAFF
TRBJ2-6	TRBV6-2/TRBV6-3	few	NA	TGTGCCAGACGACAGGCTGGGGCCAACGTCCTGACTTTC	CARRQAGANVLTF
TRBJ2-7	TRBV30	few	NA	TGTGCCTGGAATGAGGGCCAGTACGAGCAGTACTTC	CAWNEGQYEQYF
TRBJ1-2	TRBV5-5	NA	TRBD1	TGTGCCAGCAGCTTGGGTCGTTATTCGGGGACAGACAACTATGGCTACACCTTC	CASSLGRYSGTDNYGYTF
TRBJ2-5	TRBV6-6	few	NA	TGTGCCAGCAGGGGCAGCAATCAAGAGACCCAGTACTTC	CASRGSNQETQYF
TRBJ1-5	TRBV2	few	NA	TGTGCCAGCAGTGAACGGATCGGGACACTTAATCAGCCCCAGCATTTT	CASSERIGTLNQPQHF
TRBJ1-5	TRBV10-3	few	NA	TGTGCCACCCAGGCCCCTGCACCCGGGGTAGGTATGGGCAATCAGCCCCAGCATTTT	CATQAPAPGVGMGNQPQHF
TRBJ1-5	TRBV28	many	TRBD1	TGTGCCAGCAGCCTGCCAGGGGGTCTAGGGAGCAATCAGCCCCAGCATTTT	CASSLPGGLGSNQPQHF
TRBJ2-2	TRBV24-1	few	NA	TGTGCCACCAGGGCGGGGCCGGATACCGGGGAGCTGTTTTTT	CATRAGPDTGELFF
TRBJ2-2	TRBV11-3	NA	NA	TGTGCCAGCAGCTTAACGGGGTCCGGGGAGCTGTTTTTT	CASSLTGSGELFF
TRBJ1-3	TRBV28	many	NA	TGTGCCAGCAGATCGGGACCTTGGTCCGGAAACACCATATATTTT	CASRSGPWSGNTIYF
TRBJ1-1	TRBV7-2	many	NA	TGTGCCAGCAGCTTCGGCAGCAACACTGAAGCTTTCTTT	CASSFGSNTEAFF
TRBJ1-1	TRBV6-5	NA	NA	TGTGCCAGCGGAAGACAAGAAGCTTTCTTT	CASGRQEAFF
TRBJ2-7	TRBV11-2	many	TRBD2	TGTGCCAGCAGCCTGAGACTAGCCCCGAACTTTTACGAGCAGTACTTC	CASSLRLAPNFYEQYF
TRBJ2-1	TRBV7-3	few	NA	TGTGCCAGCAGCCCGGTGGCGCAGGACGAGCAGTTCTTC	CASSPVAQDEQFF
TRBJ2-7	TRBV19	NA	NA	TGTGCCAGTAGTATCTCCAGGACCTACGAGCAGTACTTC	CASSISRTYEQYF
TRBJ1-4	TRBV20-1	few	NA	TGCAGTGCTAGAGATCGGGCCGCTATCGGGGAAAAACTGTTTTTT	CSARDRAAIGEKLFF
TRBJ2-7	TRBV28	NA	TRBD1	TGTGCCAGCAGTCGACTGACAGGGCCCTACGAGCAGTACTTC	CASSRLTGPYEQYF
TRBJ1-2	TRBV20-1	NA	NA	TGCAGTGCTAGAGATACCAGGACAAACTATGGCTACACCTTC	CSARDTRTNYGYTF
TRBJ1-1	TRBV19	NA	TRBD1	TGTGCCAGTAGTACCCGGGACAGTGGCTGGTACACTGAAGCTTTCTTT	CASSTRDSGWYTEAFF
TRBJ2-1	TRBV6-5	few	TRBD2	TGTGCCAGCAGTAAACTAGCGGGGGGGTCCTACAATGAGCAGTTCTTC	CASSKLAGGSYNEQFF
TRBJ2-7	TRBV5-1	many	NA	TGCGCCAGCAGCTTGCTGGCAGACTCCTACGAGCAGTACTTC	CASSLLADSYEQYF
TRBJ2-7	TRBV20-1	few	NA	TGCAGTGCTAGAGATATTGGGTTCGAGCAGTACTTC	CSARDIGFEQYF
TRBJ2-1	TRBV7-9	NA	TRBD2	TGTGCCAGCAGCTCCTTTGGACTAGCGGGGTCCGACTCCTACAATGAGCAGTTCTTC	CASSSFGLAGSDSYNEQFF
TRBJ2-7	TRBV5-5	NA	NA	TGTGCCAGCAGCCCAACAGCACCGGGCCCTAATAACTACGAGCAGTACTTC	CASSPTAPGPNNYEQYF
TRBJ2-6	TRBV9	few	NA	TGTGCCAGCAGCGTAGCTAGGGGGGCCAACGTCCTGACTTTC	CASSVARGANVLTF
TRBJ1-1	TRBV5-5	few	NA	TGTGCCAGCAGCTTGAGACAGCCAGGAGGGAGCACTGAAGCTTTCTTT	CASSLRQPGGSTEAFF
TRBJ2-5	TRBV7-9	NA	NA	TGTGCCAGCAGCTCAGGACAGAACCCGTACCAAGAGACCCAGTACTTC	CASSSGQNPYQETQYF
TRBJ2-1	TRBV29-1	many	TRBD2	TGCAGCTTTTCCCTCGCGGGAGCGGGAGCTTTGCATGAGCAGTTCTTC	CSFSLAGAGALHEQFF
TRBJ2-3	TRBV20-1	few	NA	TGCAGTGCTAGAACAAACCGGGGTTACACAGATACGCAGTATTTT	CSARTNRGYTDTQYF
TRBJ2-5	TRBV14	few	TRBD2	TGTGCCAGCGTCGGGGGGGCCGGGACTGGCGCGATTTCCAGGAAGACCCAGTACTTC	CASVGGAGTGAISRKTQYF
TRBJ2-5	TRBV25-1	NA	TRBD1	TGTGCCAGCAGTGAAAGACAGGGGGCTTGGGAGACCCAGTACTTC	CASSERQGAWETQYF
TRBJ1-6	TRBV11-3	few	NA	TGTGCCAGCAGCCCATTACGGAATTCACCCCTCCACTTT	CASSPLRNSPLHF
TRBJ2-1	TRBV12-3/TRBV12-4	NA	TRBD2	TGTGCCAGCAGTCGTAGCGGGGGGAACTCCTACAATGAGCAGTTCTTC	CASSRSGGNSYNEQFF
TRBJ1-2	TRBV6-6	NA	TRBD1	TGTGCCAGCAGTTACGGGACAGGGGGGGCCTATGGCTACACCTTC	CASSYGTGGAYGYTF
TRBJ2-5	TRBV12-3/TRBV12-4	many	NA	TGTGCCAGCAGTTTCCTCGCGGGACGGGAGACCCAGTACTTC	CASSFLAGRETQYF
TRBJ2-5	TRBV24-1	NA	NA	TGTGCCACCAGTGAGCGGGGTCGAGGAGAGACCCAGTACTTC	CATSERGRGETQYF
TRBJ1-1	TRBV20-1	NA	NA	TGCAGTGCCGAACTACTCCAGGGATTTGGTGAAGCTTTCTTT	CSAELLQGFGEAFF
TRBJ1-1	TRBV29-1	few	NA	TGCAGCGTTGGCTGGTTAGGAGGGGCCACTGAAGCTTTCTTT	CSVGWLGGATEAFF
TRBJ2-7	TRBV10-3	few	NA	TGTGCCACAACAGGGAATCGCGAGCAGTACTTC	CATTGNREQYF
TRBJ1-4	TRBV20-1	NA	NA	TGCAGTGCCCAGGTCCAGGGGAAGGGCCGGCTGTTTTTT	CSAQVQGKGRLFF
TRBJ2-2	TRBV5-1	few	NA	TGCGCCAGCAGCTCCGCCGGGTACACCGGGGAGCTGTTTTTT	CASSSAGYTGELFF
TRBJ2-6	TRBV5-4	many	NA	TGTGCCAGCAGCACCTGGACGGATATCTCTGGGGCCAACGTCCTGACTTTC	CASSTWTDISGANVLTF
TRBJ1-5	TRBV12-3/TRBV12-4	NA	TRBD1	TGTGCCAGCAGCCTAGGGGACAGCCTGGTGCCCCAGCATTTT	CASSLGDSLVPQHF
TRBJ2-1	TRBV7-6	many	TRBD2	TGTGCCAGCAGCCCCGTTCCAATGGGGGGGAATGAGCAGTTCTTC	CASSPVPMGGNEQFF
TRBJ1-6	TRBV20-1	NA	NA	TGCAGTGCTAGAGATACACGTTCACCCCTCCACTTT	CSARDTRSPLHF
TRBJ2-7	TRBV20-1	medium-sized	TRBD2	TGCAGTGCTCGTACTAGCGGGAACTCCTACGAGCAGTACTTC	CSARTSGNSYEQYF
TRBJ1-5	TRBV6-1	few	TRBD1	TGTGCCAGCAACCCGACAGGGGGGCACGGCAATCAGCCCCAGCATTTT	CASNPTGGHGNQPQHF
TRBJ1-2	TRBV4-2	many	TRBD1	TGTGCCAGCAGCCAAGAGCAGGGGGTAGGATATGGCTACACCTTC	CASSQEQGVGYGYTF
TRBJ1-3	TRBV12-3/TRBV12-4	few	NA	TGTGCCAGCAGAAGGGACAGAAACACCATATATTTT	CASRRDRNTIYF
TRBJ2-3	TRBV19	few	TRBD2	TGTGCCAGTAGTACCGGGACTAGCGGGGGCCAGCGGGGTACGCAGTATTTT	CASSTGTSGGQRGTQYF
TRBJ2-1	TRBV7-9	NA	TRBD2	TGTGCCAGCGAGGCCCGGGGACTAGCGGGAGCCGCTGAGCAGTTCTTC	CASEARGLAGAAEQFF
TRBJ1-5	TRBV18	few	NA	TGTGCCAGCTCACCACAGGGCCCAGGGAGCAATCAGCCCCAGCATTTT	CASSPQGPGSNQPQHF
TRBJ2-3	TRBV2	NA	TRBD2	TGTGCCAGCCAACTAGCGGGGGCCACAGATACGCGGTATTTT	CASQLAGATDTRYF
TRBJ2-7	TRBV7-9	NA	TRBD1	TGTGCCAGCAGCCCCCGACAGGGTGGGTACGAGCAGTACTTC	CASSPRQGGYEQYF